This TCR beta chain came from a study of blood T cell repertoires in COVID-19. As for the study in general: Italy, Spain and the United States were the sources of the convalescent and acute COVID-19 samples. T cells, B-cell-depleted T cells, or PBMCs supplied cDNA or gDNA.

TCRdb's copy holds only in-frame clones and misses some; the assay was immunoSEQ multiplex PCR. The repertoire holds roughly 180,000 clones, more than 80% seen once, with around 7.5% in the top ten. The germline gives CDR1 MNHEY, CDR2 SVGAGI. Trimming left V 6 bases short and J 9 bases short, with 21 bases between. The CDR3 has 15 residues. The sample consisted of peripheral blood. This receptor was taken from a woman in her sixties or seventies with acute or convalescent COVID-19. This chain links TRBV6-5 with TRBJ1-5; D uncertain. CDR3 amino acids: CASSQAGSKERPQHF. CDR3 nucleotides: TGTGCCAGCAGCCAAGCGGGGTCCAAGGAGCGGCCCCAGCATTTT.